This T cell receptor (beta chain) was sequenced during a study of blood T cell repertoires in COVID-19. Study background: The United States, Italy and Spain supplied acute and convalescent COVID-19 samples.

Per germline, CDR1 SGHNT and CDR2 YYREEE (reference sequence). V trimming: 6 bases; J trimming: 7 bases; junction bases outside the gene matches: 7. CDR3 size: 16 residues. Individuals drawn from under 30 US areas were roughly 18 to 95 years old. In the study's own analysis: Scientists estimated how many nucleated cells there were by amplifying reference gene primers. Produced via immunoSEQ multiplex PCR; TCRdb's table is partial and in-frame only. Clonal size and the V and J genes are those of that table, whereas D and trimming came from the DNA. In the table there are 320,000 or so clones, roughly 89% of which are singletons.

This TCR derives from a man in his sixties who had recovered from COVID-19. The chain couples TRBV5-4 to TRBJ2-1, with 16 bases aligning to TRBD2. The sample comprised PBMCs or T cells enriched from blood (not recorded which). The CDR3 reads CASTPGLAGGLNEQFF. In nucleotides, the CDR3 is TGTGCCAGCACCCCGGGACTAGCGGGAGGGCTGAATGAGCAGTTCTTC. Drawing the rest from reference TRBV5-4 and TRBJ2-1, the complete variable domain is ETGVTQSPTHLIKTRGQQVTLRCSSQSGHNTVSWYQQALGQGPQFIFQYYREEENGRGNFPPRFSGLQFPNYSSELNVNALELDDSALYLCASTPGLAGGLNEQFFGPGTRLTVL.